These 18 T cell receptor beta chains share one sample of origin, sequenced in a study of T cells after yellow fever vaccination. TCRdb recomputed calls from the 5' RACE reads with MiXCR, one row per CDR3 protein. The table lists some 300,000 distinct CDR3 sequences, around 8.1% of them singletons. Specimen: PBMCs, collected around 45 days after the first yellow fever vaccination. The receptors here all came from a man aged 18-30 years who received the YFV17D yellow fever vaccine.

This clonotype was detected a few times. The CDR3 protein is CASSFSGQSNTEAFF. CDR3 nucleotide sequence: TGTGCCAGCAGCTTTAGTGGACAGTCAAACACTGAAGCTTTCTTT. The chain recombines TRBV11-2 with TRBJ1-1; a weak D match, TRBD1 (6 bases). Trimming pared 3 bases from V and 2 bases from J, leaving 13 bases between. Germline V gene lookup returns CDR1 SGHAT and CDR2 FQNNGV. The CDR3 contains 15 residues.

This clonotype has only a few counts. The chain couples TRBV5-1 to TRBJ2-2, with D perhaps TRBD1 or TRBD2 (5 bases each). The CDR3 covers 16 residues. V was trimmed by 3 bases and J by 1 base, leaving 13 bases between them. Germline CDR1 and CDR2: SGHRS and YFSETQ. Written as DNA, the CDR3 is TGCGCCAGCAGCTCCGCTCCGGGGCTGAACACCGGGGAGCTGTTTTTT. This encodes CASSSAPGLNTGELFF. The variable domain in full, with the rest retrieved from reference TRBV5-1 and TRBJ2-2, is KAGVTQTPRYLIKTRGQQVTLSCSPISGHRSVSWYQQTPGQGLQFLFEYFSETQRNKGNFPGRFSGRQFSNSRSEMNVSTLELGDSALYLCASSSAPGLNTGELFFGEGSRLTVL.

The table lists this clonotype with many counts. The J gene is TRBJ2-1, the V gene TRBV20-1; 10 bases fit TRBD2. The length of the CDR3 is 15 residues. The V and J ends lost 0 bases and 12 bases, in that order; junction bases with no gene match: 11. Germline CDR1 DFQATT, CDR2 SNEGSKA (reference sequence). CDR3 sequence (DNA): TGCAGTGCTAGAGATCTAGCGGGGGCCCAACAGGGGCAGTTCTTC. Translated: CSARDLAGAQQGQFF.

This clonotype was recorded a few times. The chain links TRBV12-3 or TRBV12-4 to TRBJ2-7; no definite D call. This CDR3 has 13 amino acids. V lost 2 bases and J lost 2, with 7 bases in between. CDR3 loop: CASSLNSPYEQYF. DNA for the CDR3: TGTGCCAGCAGTTTAAACAGTCCCTACGAGCAGTACTTC.

This clonotype turned up a few times. The genes are TRBV15 and TRBJ2-3; D remains unclear. CDR3 length: 15 residues. Germline V lookup: CDR1 LNHNV, CDR2 YYDKDF (reference sequence). V lost 5 bases to trimming and J lost 2 bases, with 14 bases between them. CDR3 DNA sequence: TGTGCCACCAGCGGACCCCCTTACTCCACAGATACGCAGTATTTT. It translates to CATSGPPYSTDTQYF. The full variable domain, with the rest looked up from reference TRBV15 and TRBJ2-3, is DAMVIQNPRYQVTQFGKPVTLSCSQTLNHNVMYWYQQKSSQAPKLLFHYYDKDFNNEADTPDNFQSRRPNTSFCFLDIRSPGLGDTAMYLCATSGPPYSTDTQYFGPGTRLTVL.

This clonotype was counted between two and nine times. The chain combines TRBV9 with TRBJ2-1; D not resolved. CDR1 is SGDLS and CDR2 is YYNGEE in the germline V gene. V lost 3 bases to trimming and J lost 4 bases, with 14 bases between them. The CDR3 length is 15 residues. The chain's CDR3 is CASSEDGLGYNEQFF. The CDR3 bases are TGTGCCAGCAGCGAGGACGGGTTAGGGTACAATGAGCAGTTCTTC.

This clonotype came up many times. The chain combines TRBV6-5 with TRBJ1-2; D unresolved. Trimming left V 2 bases short and J 3 bases short, with 10 bases between. CDR1 is MNHEY and CDR2 is SVGAGI in the germline V gene. The CDR3 has 14 amino acids. CDR3 DNA: TGTGCCAGCAGTTACCGGGGAGGGCACTATGGCTACACCTTC. Translation gives CASSYRGGHYGYTF.

The chain employs TRBV6-1 and TRBJ2-1; 13 bases map to TRBD2. This CDR3 region has 15 residues. Germline V lookup: CDR1 MNHNS, CDR2 SASEGT. V shed 6 bases and J 5 bases; nucleotides not matched to a gene: 4. As DNA, the CDR3 is TGTGCCAGCAGACGAGGGACTAGCGGGGACAATGAGCAGTTCTTC. It yields the protein CASRRGTSGDNEQFF.

The gene calls are TRBV7-2 and TRBJ1-1; D gene uncertain. Trimming stripped 0 bases from V and 4 bases from J, with 9 bases between. Germline CDR1 reads SGHTA; CDR2 reads FQGNSA. The CDR3 consists of 14 residues. In DNA, the CDR3 is TGTGCCAGCAGCTTAGCGCCAGTGGCCACTGAAGCTTTCTTT. Its translation is CASSLAPVATEAFF.

J is TRBJ2-2 and V is TRBV6-4, with 8 bases matching TRBD2. The germline gives CDR1 MRHNA, CDR2 SNTAGT. Germline trimming cut 4 bases from V and 1 base from J; bases unmatched to any gene: 5. The CDR3 is made up of 16 amino acids. CDR3 residues: CASSVGGGWNTGELFF. The CDR3 DNA reads TGTGCCAGCAGTGTCGGCGGGGGGTGGAACACCGGGGAGCTGTTTTTT.

This clonotype has just a few counts. The V call is TRBV4-1, the J call TRBJ2-7; a possible D gene is TRBD1 (5 bases). The CDR3 consists of 13 residues. Trimming removed 4 bases at V and 4 bases at J, with 11 bases between. Germline V gene data show CDR1 as MGHRA and CDR2 as YSYEKL. The CDR3 DNA reads as TGCGCCAGCAGCCCAGGGCCCCGATACGAGCAGTACTTC. Translating gives CASSPGPRYEQYF.

This clonotype was recorded at least ten times. The gene calls are TRBV29-1 and TRBJ2-7, with D possibly matching TRBD1 (5 bases). The CDR3 extends over 12 amino acids. V lost 5 bases and J 6 bases, leaving 14 bases between the germline ends. The germline gives CDR1 SQVTM, CDR2 ANQGSEA. The CDR3 sequence: CSVRVGAFEQYF. Written as DNA, the CDR3 is TGCAGCGTTCGGGTAGGGGCGTTCGAGCAGTACTTC.

The V gene is TRBV13, the J gene TRBJ2-7; TRBD1 matches at 7 bases. With 5 bases clipped from V and 3 bases from J, the junction kept 7 bases outside the gene matches. This CDR3 spans 14 amino acids. Germline V gene lookup returns CDR1 PRHDT and CDR2 FYEKMQ (reference sequence). The chain's CDR3 is CASSLGTANYEQYF. The CDR3, as DNA: TGTGCCAGCAGCCTCGGGACAGCCAACTACGAGCAGTACTTC.

This clonotype was recorded a few times. The chain joins TRBV7-9 to TRBJ2-2; 9 nucleotides agree with TRBD1. From germline, CDR1 is SEHNR and CDR2 FQNEAQ (reference sequence). The CDR3 extends over 17 amino acids. Losses at the gene ends were 5 bases for V and 4 bases for J; bases not matched to a gene: 11. CDR3: CASSPSKGTGTTGELFF. The CDR3 DNA sequence: TGTGCCAGCAGCCCATCCAAGGGGACAGGGACCACCGGGGAGCTGTTTTTT.

This clonotype was seen at least ten times. The chain couples TRBV6-4 to TRBJ2-3; maybe TRBD1 (5 bases). This CDR3 comprises 13 residues. Germline CDR1 and CDR2: MRHNA and SNTAGT. The ends were cut back, 5 bases at V and 2 bases at J, with 8 bases in the middle. CDR3 nucleotides: TGTGCCAGCAGTCAGGGTAACACAGATACGCAGTATTTT. It translates to CASSQGNTDTQYF.

This clonotype was counted only a few times. The rearrangement uses TRBV10-2 and TRBJ2-2; D is uncertain. This CDR3 is 14 amino acids long. V lost 6 bases, J lost 6 bases, and 14 bases lay in between. Germline values: CDR1 WSHSY, CDR2 SAAADI. In DNA form, the CDR3 reads TGCGCCAGCAGCGCCTACCCCCCCGCCGGGGAGCTGTTTTTT. It encodes CASSAYPPAGELFF.

The rearrangement joins TRBV28 to TRBJ2-2; TRBD2 might be the D (6 bases). The CDR3 is 16 residues long. Germline-derived CDR1 and CDR2 are MDHEN and SYDVKM. Trimming left V 5 bases short and J 5 bases short, with 18 bases between. The DNA for the CDR3 is TGTGCCAGCAGTCCCGCCCCGTTCGGGGGTACCGGGGAGCTGTTTTTT. Amino acid sequence: CASSPAPFGGTGELFF.

This rearrangement joins TRBV29-1 to TRBJ2-1; 8 bases are a match to TRBD2. The V gene end was trimmed by 0 bases and the J gene end by 6 bases; junction bases not matched to a gene: 4. Per germline, CDR1 SQVTM and CDR2 ANQGSEA. The CDR3 has 14 residues. In nucleotides, the CDR3 is TGCAGCGTTGAAGATCGTCGGGGGGGCAATGAGCAGTTCTTC. Its protein product is CSVEDRRGGNEQFF.